This T cell receptor beta chain came from a study of T cell responses to AZD1222 COVID-19 vaccine. Study information: Whether given at about 4 or about 12 weeks, second doses were pooled.

Study results and limitations: The peak T cell response came first, and repertoires were sampled only after it. Vaccination with two AZD1222 doses was followed by a rise in Spike-specific TCR breadth and depth. Spike-wide vaccine-associated CD4 TCRs dominated at 160-218 and 743-854.

As concerns this clone: Its matching antigen is unknown.

Method: immunoSEQ multiplex PCR; TCRdb's copy keeps in-frame clones and lacks some. In the table there are about 140,000 clones, 80% to 90% of which are singletons. The sequencing used peripheral blood, collected on day 0 of AZD1222 vaccination. This TCR derives from an adult in good health.

CDR3 bases: TGCGCCAGCAGCCAAGCATCCGCACATTATAATTCACCCCTCCACTTT. This sequence encodes CASSQASAHYNSPLHF. The chain couples TRBV4-1 to TRBJ1-6, with unresolved D. Trimming left V 1 base short and J 4 bases short, with 11 bases between. This CDR3 region has 16 residues. Germline CDR1 reads MGHRA; CDR2 reads YSYEKL.